This TCR beta chain stems from a study of T cells in Graves' hyperthyroidism and ophthalmopathy. CDR1 and CDR2 (germline): MNHEY, SMNVEV (reference sequence). The CDR3 runs 16 residues. Authors of the study amplified TCR beta CDR3 regions from RNA transcripts. With the HTBI primer set, the TCR CDR3 went through a first round of RT-PCR. MiXCR, run by TCRdb on the multiplex PCR reads, gives a single entry per CDR3 protein. The sample yields approximately 530,000 distinct CDR3 sequences, about 20% seen once. Study outcomes and limitations: Classification by a 13 V-J model distinguished ophthalmopathy from stable hyperthyroidism. Most thyroid clonotypes that were expanded above 0.001 also turned up in blood.

Fresh peripheral blood, about 9.3 ml, yielded the PBMCs. Notes on this clonotype: Its target is not known. Possible read error: a much larger clone is one base away.

The genes are TRBV27 and TRBJ2-7; tentatively, D is TRBD1 (5 bases). The origin of this receptor is a man aged 35 to 55 with Graves' ophthalmopathy. Sequencing used blood. The CDR3 sequence: CASSLTLGRETYEQCF. Written as DNA, the CDR3 is TGTGCCAGCAGTTTAACACTGGGCAGGGAAACCTACGAGCAGTGCTTC.